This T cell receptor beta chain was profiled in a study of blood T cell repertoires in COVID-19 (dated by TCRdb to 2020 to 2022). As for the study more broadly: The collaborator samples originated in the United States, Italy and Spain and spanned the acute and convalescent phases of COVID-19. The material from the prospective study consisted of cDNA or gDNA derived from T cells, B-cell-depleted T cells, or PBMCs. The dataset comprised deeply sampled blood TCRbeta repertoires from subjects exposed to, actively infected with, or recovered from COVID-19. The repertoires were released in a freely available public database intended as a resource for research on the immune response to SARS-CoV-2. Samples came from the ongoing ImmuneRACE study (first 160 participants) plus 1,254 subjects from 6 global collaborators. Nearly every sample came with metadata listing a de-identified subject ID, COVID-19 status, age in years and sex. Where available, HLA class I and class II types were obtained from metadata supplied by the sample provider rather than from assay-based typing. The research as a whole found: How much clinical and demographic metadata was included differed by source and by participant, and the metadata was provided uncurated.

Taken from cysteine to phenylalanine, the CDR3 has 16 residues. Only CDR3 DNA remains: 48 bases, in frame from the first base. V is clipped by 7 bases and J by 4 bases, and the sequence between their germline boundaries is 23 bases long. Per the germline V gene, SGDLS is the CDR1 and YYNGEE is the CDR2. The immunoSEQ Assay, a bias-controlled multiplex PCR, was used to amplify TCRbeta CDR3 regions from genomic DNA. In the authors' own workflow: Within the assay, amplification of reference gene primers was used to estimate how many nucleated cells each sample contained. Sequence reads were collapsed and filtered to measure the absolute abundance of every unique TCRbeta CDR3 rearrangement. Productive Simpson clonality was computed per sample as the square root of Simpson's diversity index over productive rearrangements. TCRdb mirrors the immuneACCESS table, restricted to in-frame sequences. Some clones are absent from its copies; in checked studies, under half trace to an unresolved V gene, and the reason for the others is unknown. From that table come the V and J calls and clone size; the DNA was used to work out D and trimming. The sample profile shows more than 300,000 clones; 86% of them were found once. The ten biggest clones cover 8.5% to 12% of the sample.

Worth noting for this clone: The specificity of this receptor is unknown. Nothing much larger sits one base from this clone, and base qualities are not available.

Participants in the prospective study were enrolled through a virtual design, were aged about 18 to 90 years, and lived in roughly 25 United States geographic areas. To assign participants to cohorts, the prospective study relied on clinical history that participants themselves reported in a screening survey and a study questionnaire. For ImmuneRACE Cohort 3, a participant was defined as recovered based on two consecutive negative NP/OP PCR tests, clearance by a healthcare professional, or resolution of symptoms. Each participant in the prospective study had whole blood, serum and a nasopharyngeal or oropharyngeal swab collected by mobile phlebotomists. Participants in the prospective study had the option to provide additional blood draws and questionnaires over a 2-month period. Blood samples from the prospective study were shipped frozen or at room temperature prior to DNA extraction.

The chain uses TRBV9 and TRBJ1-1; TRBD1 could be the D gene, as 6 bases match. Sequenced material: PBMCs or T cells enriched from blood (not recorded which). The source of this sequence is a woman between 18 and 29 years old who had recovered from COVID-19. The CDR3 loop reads CASGPINGGRVTEAFF. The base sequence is TGTGCCAGCGGACCCATCAATGGGGGCAGAGTCACTGAAGCTTTCTTT. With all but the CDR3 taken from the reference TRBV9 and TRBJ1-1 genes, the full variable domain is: DSGVTQTPKHLITATGQRVTLRCSPRSGDLSVYWYQQSLDQGLQFLIQYYNGEERAKGNILERFSAQQFPDLHSELNLSSLELGDSALYFCASGPINGGRVTEAFFGQGTRLTVV.